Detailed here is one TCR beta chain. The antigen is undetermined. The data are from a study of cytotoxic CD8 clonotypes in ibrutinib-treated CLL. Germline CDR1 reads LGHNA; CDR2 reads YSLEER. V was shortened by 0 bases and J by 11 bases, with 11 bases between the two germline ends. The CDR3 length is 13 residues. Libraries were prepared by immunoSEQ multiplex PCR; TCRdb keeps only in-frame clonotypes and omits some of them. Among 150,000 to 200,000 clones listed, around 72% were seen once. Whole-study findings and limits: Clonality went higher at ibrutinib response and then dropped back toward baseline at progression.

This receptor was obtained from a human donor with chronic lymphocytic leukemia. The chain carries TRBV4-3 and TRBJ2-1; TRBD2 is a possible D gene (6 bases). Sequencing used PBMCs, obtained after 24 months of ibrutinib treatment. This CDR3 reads CASSQDGGTKQFF. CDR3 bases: TGCGCCAGCAGCCAAGACGGGGGAACTAAGCAGTTCTTC.